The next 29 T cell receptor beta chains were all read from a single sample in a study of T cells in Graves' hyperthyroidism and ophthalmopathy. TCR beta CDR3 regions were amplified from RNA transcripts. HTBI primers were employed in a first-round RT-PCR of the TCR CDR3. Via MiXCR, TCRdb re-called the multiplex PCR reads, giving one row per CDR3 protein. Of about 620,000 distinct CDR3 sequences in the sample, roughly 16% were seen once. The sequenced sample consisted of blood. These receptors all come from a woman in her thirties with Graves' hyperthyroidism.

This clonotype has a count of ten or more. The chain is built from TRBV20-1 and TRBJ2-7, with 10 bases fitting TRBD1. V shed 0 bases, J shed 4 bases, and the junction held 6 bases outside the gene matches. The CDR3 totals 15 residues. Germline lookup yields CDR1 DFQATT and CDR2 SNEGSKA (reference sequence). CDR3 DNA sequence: TGCAGTGCTAGAGACATGGGGACAGGGGAGTACGAGCAGTACTTC. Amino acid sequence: CSARDMGTGEYEQYF.

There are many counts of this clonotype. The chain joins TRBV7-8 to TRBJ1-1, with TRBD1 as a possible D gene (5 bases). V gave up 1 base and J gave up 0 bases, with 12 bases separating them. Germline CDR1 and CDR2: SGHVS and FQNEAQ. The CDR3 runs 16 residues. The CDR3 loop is CASSLGAGHMNTEAFF. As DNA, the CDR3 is TGTGCCAGCAGCTTAGGGGCAGGACACATGAACACTGAAGCTTTCTTT.

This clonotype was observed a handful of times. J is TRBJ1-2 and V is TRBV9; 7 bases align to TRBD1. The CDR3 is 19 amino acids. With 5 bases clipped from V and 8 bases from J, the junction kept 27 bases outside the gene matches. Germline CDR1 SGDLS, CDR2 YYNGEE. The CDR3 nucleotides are TGTGCCAGCAGTCTTAGATGGAACGGGGTTGAGGAGGGGGCGAAGGGCTACACCTTC. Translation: CASSLRWNGVEEGAKGYTF.

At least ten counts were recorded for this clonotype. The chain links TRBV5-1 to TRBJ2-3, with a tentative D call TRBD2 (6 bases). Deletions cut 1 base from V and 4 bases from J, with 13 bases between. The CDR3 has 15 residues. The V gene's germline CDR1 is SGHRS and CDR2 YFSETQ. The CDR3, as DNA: TGCGCCAGCAGCTTGAAGGCGGGACGCGCAGATACGCAGTATTTT. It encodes CASSLKAGRADTQYF.

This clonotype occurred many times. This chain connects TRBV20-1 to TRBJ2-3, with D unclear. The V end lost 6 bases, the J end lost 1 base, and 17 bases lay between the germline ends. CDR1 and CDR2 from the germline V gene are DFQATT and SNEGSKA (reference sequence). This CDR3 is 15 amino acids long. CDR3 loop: CSALIMRDRTDTQYF. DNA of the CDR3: TGCAGTGCCCTCATCATGAGAGACCGCACAGATACGCAGTATTTT.

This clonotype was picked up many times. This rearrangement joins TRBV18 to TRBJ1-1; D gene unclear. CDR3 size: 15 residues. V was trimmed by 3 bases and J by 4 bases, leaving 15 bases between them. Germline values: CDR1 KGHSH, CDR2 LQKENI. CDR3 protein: CASSPRSGGITEAFF. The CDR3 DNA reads TGTGCCAGCTCACCCCGGAGTGGAGGGATCACTGAAGCTTTCTTT.

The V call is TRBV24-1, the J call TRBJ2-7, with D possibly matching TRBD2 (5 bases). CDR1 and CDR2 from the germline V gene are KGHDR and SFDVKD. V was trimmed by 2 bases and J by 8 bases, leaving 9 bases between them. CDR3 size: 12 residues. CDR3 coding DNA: TGTGCCACCAGTGATTGGAGAGGGCAGCAGTACTTC. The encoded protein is CATSDWRGQQYF.

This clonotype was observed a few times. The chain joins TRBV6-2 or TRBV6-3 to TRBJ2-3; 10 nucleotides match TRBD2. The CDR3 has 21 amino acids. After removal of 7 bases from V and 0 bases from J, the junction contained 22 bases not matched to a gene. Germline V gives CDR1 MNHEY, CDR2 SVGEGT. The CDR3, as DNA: TGTGCCAGCAAGTGGAGAACCGGACTAGCGGAGAAGGGCCGAAGCACAGATACGCAGTATTTT. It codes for CASKWRTGLAEKGRSTDTQYF.

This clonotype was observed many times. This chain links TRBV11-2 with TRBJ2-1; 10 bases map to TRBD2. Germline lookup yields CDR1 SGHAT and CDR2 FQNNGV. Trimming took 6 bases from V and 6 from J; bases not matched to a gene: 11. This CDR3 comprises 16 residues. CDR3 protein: CASSIKAGGLGNEQFF. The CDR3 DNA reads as TGTGCCAGCAGTATTAAAGCGGGAGGGCTGGGCAATGAGCAGTTCTTC. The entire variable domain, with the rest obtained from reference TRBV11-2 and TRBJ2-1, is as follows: EAGVAQSPRYKIIEKRQSVAFWCNPISGHATLYWYQQILGQGPKLLIQFQNNGVVDDSQLPKDRFSAERLKGVDSTLKIQPAKLEDSAVYLCASSIKAGGLGNEQFFGPGTRLTVL.

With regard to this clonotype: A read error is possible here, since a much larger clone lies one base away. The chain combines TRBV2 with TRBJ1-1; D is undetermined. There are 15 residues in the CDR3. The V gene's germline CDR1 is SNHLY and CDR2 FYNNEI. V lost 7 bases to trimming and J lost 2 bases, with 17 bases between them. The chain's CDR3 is CASMVARAGNTEAFF. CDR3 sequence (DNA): TGTGCCAGCATGGTCGCTCGGGCGGGAAACACTGAAGCTTTCTTT.

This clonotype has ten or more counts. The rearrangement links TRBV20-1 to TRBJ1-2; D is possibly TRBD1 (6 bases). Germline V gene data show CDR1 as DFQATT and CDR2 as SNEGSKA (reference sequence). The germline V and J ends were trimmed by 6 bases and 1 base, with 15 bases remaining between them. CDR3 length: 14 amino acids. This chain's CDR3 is CSAIRTELNYGYTF. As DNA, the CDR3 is TGCAGTGCCATCCGGACAGAGCTTAACTATGGCTACACCTTC.

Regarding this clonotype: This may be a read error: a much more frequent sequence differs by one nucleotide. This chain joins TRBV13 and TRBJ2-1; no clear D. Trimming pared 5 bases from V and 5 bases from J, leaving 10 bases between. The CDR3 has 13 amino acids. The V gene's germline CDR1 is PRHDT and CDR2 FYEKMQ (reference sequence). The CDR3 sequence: CASSHRLDNEQFF. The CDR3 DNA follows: TGTGCCAGCAGCCACAGACTGGACAATGAGCAGTTCTTC.

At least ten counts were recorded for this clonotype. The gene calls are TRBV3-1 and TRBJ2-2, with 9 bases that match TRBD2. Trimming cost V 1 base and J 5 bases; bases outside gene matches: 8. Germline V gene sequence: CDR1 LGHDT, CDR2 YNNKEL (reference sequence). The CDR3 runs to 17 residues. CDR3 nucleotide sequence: TGTGCCAGCAGCCAAGTGGGGCTAGCGGGATGGACCGGGGAGCTGTTTTTT. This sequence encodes CASSQVGLAGWTGELFF.

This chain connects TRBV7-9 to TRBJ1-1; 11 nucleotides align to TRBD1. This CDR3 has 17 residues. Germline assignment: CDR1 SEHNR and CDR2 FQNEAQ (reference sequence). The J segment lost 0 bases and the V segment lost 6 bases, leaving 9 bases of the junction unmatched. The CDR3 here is CASRTGTGGDLNTEAFF. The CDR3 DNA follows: TGTGCCAGCAGAACTGGGACAGGGGGTGACCTGAACACTGAAGCTTTCTTT.

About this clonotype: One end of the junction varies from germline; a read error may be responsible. As DNA, the CDR3 is TGTGCCAGCAGCCAGGTAGCGGGAGGGAGCTCCTACAATGGGCAGTTCTTC. Translation gives CASSQVAGGSSYNGQFF. The chain is built from TRBV14 and TRBJ2-1; TRBD2 matches 11 bases. Germline V lookup: CDR1 SGHDN, CDR2 FVKESK. The length of the CDR3 is 17 residues.

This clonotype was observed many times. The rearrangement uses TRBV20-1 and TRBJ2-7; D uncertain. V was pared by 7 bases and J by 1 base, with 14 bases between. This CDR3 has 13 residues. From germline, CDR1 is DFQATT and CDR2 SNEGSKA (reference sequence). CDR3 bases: TGCAGTGGAATCCTAGTTGCGTCCTACGAGCAGTACTTC. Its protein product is CSGILVASYEQYF.

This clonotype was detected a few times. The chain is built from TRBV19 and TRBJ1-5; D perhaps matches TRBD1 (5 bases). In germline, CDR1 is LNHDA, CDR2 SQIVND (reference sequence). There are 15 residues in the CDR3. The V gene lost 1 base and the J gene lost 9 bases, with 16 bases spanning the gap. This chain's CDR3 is CASSIGQGVIRPQHF. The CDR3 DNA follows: TGTGCCAGTAGTATAGGGCAGGGCGTAATCCGGCCCCAGCATTTT.

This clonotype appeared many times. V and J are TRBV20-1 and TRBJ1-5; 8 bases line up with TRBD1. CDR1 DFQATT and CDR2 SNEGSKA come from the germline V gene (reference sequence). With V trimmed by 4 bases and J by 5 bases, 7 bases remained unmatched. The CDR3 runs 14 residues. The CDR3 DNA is TGCAGTGCTACCGGGACAGGCCAGGATCAGCCCCAGCATTTT. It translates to CSATGTGQDQPQHF.

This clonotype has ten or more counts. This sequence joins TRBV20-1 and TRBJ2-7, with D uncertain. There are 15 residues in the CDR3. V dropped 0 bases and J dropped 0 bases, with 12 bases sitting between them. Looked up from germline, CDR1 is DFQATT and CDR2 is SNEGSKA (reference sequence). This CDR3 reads CSARDPLGSSYEQYF. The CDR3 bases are TGCAGTGCTAGAGATCCCCTAGGGTCCTCCTACGAGCAGTACTTC.

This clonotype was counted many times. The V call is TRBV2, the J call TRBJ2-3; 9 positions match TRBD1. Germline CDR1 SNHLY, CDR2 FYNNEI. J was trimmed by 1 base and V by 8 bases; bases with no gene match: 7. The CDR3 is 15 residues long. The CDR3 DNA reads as TGTGCCAGCGGGTACAGGGGGCAGCGCACAGATACGCAGTATTTT. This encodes CASGYRGQRTDTQYF.

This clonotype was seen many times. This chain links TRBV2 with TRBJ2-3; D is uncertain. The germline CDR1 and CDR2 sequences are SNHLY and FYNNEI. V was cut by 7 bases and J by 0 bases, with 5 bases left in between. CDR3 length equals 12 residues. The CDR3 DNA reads TGTGCCAGCAAGCTGAGCACAGATACGCAGTATTTT. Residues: CASKLSTDTQYF.

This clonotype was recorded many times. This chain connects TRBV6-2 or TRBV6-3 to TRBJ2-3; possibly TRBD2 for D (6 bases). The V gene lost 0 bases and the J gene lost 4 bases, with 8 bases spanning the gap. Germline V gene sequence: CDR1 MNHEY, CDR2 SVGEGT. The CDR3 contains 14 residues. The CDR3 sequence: CASSYSKRADTQYF. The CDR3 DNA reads TGTGCCAGCAGTTACTCGAAGCGGGCAGATACGCAGTATTTT.

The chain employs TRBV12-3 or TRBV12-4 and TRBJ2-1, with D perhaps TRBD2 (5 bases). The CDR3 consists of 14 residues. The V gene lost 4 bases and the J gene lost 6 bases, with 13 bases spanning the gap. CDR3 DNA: TGTGCCAGCAGTTCCCTCCTAGCACTCAATGAGCAGTTCTTC. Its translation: CASSSLLALNEQFF.

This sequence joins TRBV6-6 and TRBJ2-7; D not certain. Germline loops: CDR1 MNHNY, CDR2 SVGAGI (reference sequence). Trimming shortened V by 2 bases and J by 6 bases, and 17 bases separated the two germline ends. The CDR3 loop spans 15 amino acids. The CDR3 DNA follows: TGTGCCAGCAGTTACGGGGATACGTCCTTGATCGAGCAGTACTTC. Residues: CASSYGDTSLIEQYF.

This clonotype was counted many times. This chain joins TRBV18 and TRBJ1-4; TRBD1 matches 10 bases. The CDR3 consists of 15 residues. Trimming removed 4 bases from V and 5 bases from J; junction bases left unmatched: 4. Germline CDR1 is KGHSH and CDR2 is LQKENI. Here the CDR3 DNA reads TGTGCCAGCTCACAGGGACAGGGGCAAAATGAAAAACTGTTTTTT. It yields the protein CASSQGQGQNEKLFF.

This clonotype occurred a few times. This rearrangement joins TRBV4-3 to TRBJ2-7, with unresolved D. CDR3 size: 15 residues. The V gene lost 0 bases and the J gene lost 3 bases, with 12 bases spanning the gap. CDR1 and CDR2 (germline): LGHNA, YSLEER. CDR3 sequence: CASSQDQVALYEQYF. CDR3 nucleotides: TGCGCCAGCAGCCAAGATCAGGTAGCCCTCTACGAGCAGTACTTC.

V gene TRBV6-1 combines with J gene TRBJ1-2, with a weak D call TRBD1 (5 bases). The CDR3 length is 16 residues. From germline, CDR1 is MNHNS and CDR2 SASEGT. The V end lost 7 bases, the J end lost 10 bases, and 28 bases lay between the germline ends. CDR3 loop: CASTPDLPGRFSDYTF. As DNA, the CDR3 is TGTGCCAGCACTCCAGACTTGCCAGGGCGTTTTTCCGACTACACCTTC.

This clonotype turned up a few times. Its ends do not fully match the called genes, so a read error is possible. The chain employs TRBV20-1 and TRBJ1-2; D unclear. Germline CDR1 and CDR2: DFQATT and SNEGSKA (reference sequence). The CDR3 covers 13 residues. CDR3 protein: CLGSPTINYGYTF. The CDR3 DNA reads TGTTTAGGCAGCCCAACTATTAACTATGGCTACACCTTC.

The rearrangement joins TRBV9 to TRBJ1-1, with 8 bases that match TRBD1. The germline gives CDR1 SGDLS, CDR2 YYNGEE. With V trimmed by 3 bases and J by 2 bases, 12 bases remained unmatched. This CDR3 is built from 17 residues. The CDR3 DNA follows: TGTGCCAGCAGCGGAGGTGCTCCGGGGACAGGTAACACTGAAGCTTTCTTT. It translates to CASSGGAPGTGNTEAFF.